A selection of T cell receptor beta chains follows, all from one sample in a study of CD8 T cells in Susac syndrome. TCRdb reprocessed the immunoSEQ multiplex PCR reads with MiXCR, giving one entry per CDR3 protein. The sample gives some 300,000 distinct CDR3 sequences, about 82% of which show up once; 0.21% is in the top ten. Sample: CD8+ T cells from PBMCs. The origin of the receptors is a human donor with multiple sclerosis. Both conserved end residues are part of each CDR3. Each record gives: V gene, D gene, CDR3 protein. A D gene is named only where the DNA matches it firmly.

V: TRBV29-1
D: NA
CDR3: CSVEWDTEAFF

V: TRBV6-6
D: NA
CDR3: CASSYPVQGSEKLFF

V: TRBV27
D: TRBD1
CDR3: CASRTTGQYYGYTF

V: TRBV23-1
D: TRBD1
CDR3: CASSPSLGDRATEAFF

V: TRBV15
D: NA
CDR3: CATSGGSTETQYF

V: TRBV14
D: NA
CDR3: CASSQVPVPYGYTF

V: TRBV28
D: TRBD2
CDR3: CATRTKREEDTQYF

V: TRBV29-1
D: NA
CDR3: CSVPGENTEAFF

V: TRBV27
D: NA
CDR3: CASSFRGTEAFF

V: TRBV6-2/TRBV6-3
D: NA
CDR3: CASSYSGSRSDTQYF

V: TRBV28
D: NA
CDR3: CASTPLRYYEQYF

V: TRBV6-2/TRBV6-3
D: NA
CDR3: CASSYPPPSPEDEQYF

V: TRBV27
D: NA
CDR3: CASSYRSERGYEQYF

V: TRBV13
D: NA
CDR3: CASSLLGAGVDQDEQFF

V: TRBV12-3/TRBV12-4
D: NA
CDR3: CASSLSLVGTEAFF

V: TRBV28
D: NA
CDR3: CASSLRGNSFGLAKNIQYF

V: TRBV4-3
D: TRBD2
CDR3: CASSQDLAGGPSEQFF

V: TRBV28
D: NA
CDR3: CASSLIGETHEQYF

V: TRBV5-4
D: NA
CDR3: CASSLTGTRGNEAFF

V: TRBV2
D: NA
CDR3: CASSEAASREHEQYF

V: TRBV18
D: TRBD2
CDR3: CASSPPGISGPLTDTQYF

V: TRBV12-5
D: TRBD1
CDR3: CASGPGQGADNEQFF

V: TRBV4-3
D: TRBD2
CDR3: CASSQDEVAGVGETQYF

V: TRBV27
D: NA
CDR3: CASSSTLSYQETQYF

V: TRBV9
D: NA
CDR3: CASSVSSVEQFF

V: TRBV6-1
D: TRBD2
CDR3: CASSAYPGWREASYEQYF

V: TRBV29-1
D: TRBD1
CDR3: CSVLGQASYEQYF

V: TRBV11-2
D: NA
CDR3: CASSPPWPGYEQYF

V: TRBV7-9
D: NA
CDR3: CASSPQGFGTYEQYF

V: TRBV4-3
D: TRBD1
CDR3: CASSPKWDSLNTEAFF

V: TRBV19
D: TRBD1
CDR3: CACYSLWDRYVGSNQPQHF

V: TRBV19
D: TRBD1
CDR3: CASSISGTGEGEKLFF

V: TRBV4-3
D: TRBD1
CDR3: CASSQEGDSLSGNTIYF

V: TRBV24-1
D: TRBD1
CDR3: CATSDWDRLNTGELFF

V: TRBV5-1
D: TRBD2
CDR3: CASSLGLASRFF

V: TRBV19
D: TRBD1
CDR3: CASSGTEHYEQYF

V: TRBV11-2
D: NA
CDR3: CASSVTGTMNTEAFF

V: TRBV20-1
D: NA
CDR3: CSAGAVATQETQYF

V: TRBV6-6
D: NA
CDR3: CASSYRQTEAFF

V: TRBV19
D: NA
CDR3: CASSIQGTYTEAFF

V: TRBV12-3/TRBV12-4
D: TRBD1
CDR3: CASSSAPGQITGELFF

V: TRBV6-2/TRBV6-3
D: NA
CDR3: CASSSGSGWFYNEQFF

V: TRBV7-9
D: NA
CDR3: CASGDGPGGTGELFF

V: TRBV30
D: NA
CDR3: CAWSTGTVGELFF